What follows are 30 T cell receptor beta chains derived from one specimen sequenced in a study of metastatic and nonmetastatic thyroid tumors. Through MiXCR, TCRdb re-clonotyped the PCR reads. Here the sample spans about 40,000 clones, 9.5% to 12% being singletons. Patients underwent thyroid surgery, and none had received any treatment before it. The sample consisted of blood. Every receptor here comes from a female donor with papillary thyroid cancer or a benign thyroid nodule (not recorded which). Some clones in this sample may be carry-over from other donors' samples.

The table lists this clone with a few counts. The V call is TRBV12-3 or TRBV12-4, the J call TRBJ1-2; unclear D gene. V was cut by 6 bases and J by 3 bases, with 14 bases left in between. The CDR3 contains 14 residues. The CDR3 DNA follows: TGTGCCAGCAGCTCCAGGTGCTCCTACTATGGCTACACCTTC. It specifies CASSSRCSYYGYTF.

The genes are TRBV5-4 and TRBJ2-7; D uncertain. Trimming removed 0 bases at V and 7 bases at J, with 8 bases between. The CDR3 covers 12 residues. Germline V lookup: CDR1 SGHNT, CDR2 YYREEE (reference sequence). CDR3 sequence reads: CASSLVSGEQYF. CDR3 coding DNA: TGTGCCAGCAGCTTGGTATCCGGGGAGCAGTACTTC.

The chain carries TRBV5-8 and TRBJ1-2; 7 bases are shared with TRBD1. V lost 1 base to trimming and J lost 8 bases; unmatched junction nucleotides: 11. The germline gives CDR1 SGHTS, CDR2 YDEGEE. This CDR3 is 15 amino acids long. In DNA, the CDR3 is TGTGCCAGCAGCTTGTATGACAGGGAGTTGGAAGGCTACACCTTC. Translated: CASSLYDRELEGYTF.

In its sample, this clone was seen many times. Because it lacks the conserved phenylalanine or tryptophan at the end, this CDR3 is likely a read error. The limits of the CDR3 on the DNA are not certain, so only TCRdb's listed CDR3 is given. The same CDR3 also results from other DNA sequences found in this sample. The V gene is TRBV9, the J gene TRBJ1-3. Counting both end residues, the CDR3 totals 9 amino acids. The germline V gene encodes CDR1 SGDLS and CDR2 YYNGEE. The CDR3 spells CASSVSSLA.

V and J are TRBV30 and TRBJ2-1; D is ambiguous. The CDR3 runs to 12 residues. Trimming cost V 2 bases and J 3 bases, with 5 bases left between them. CDR1 and CDR2 from the germline V gene are GTSNPN and SVGIG (reference sequence). Here the CDR3 DNA reads TGTGCCTGGAGTAGCAGCTACAATGAGCAGTTCTTC. Amino acids: CAWSSSYNEQFF.

This clone was seen a few times. A clone one base away is much larger, so this may be a read error. Distinct nucleotide sequences in the sample also encode this CDR3. This chain joins TRBV27 and TRBJ2-1; 10 bases are shared with TRBD1. The CDR3 extends over 14 amino acids. From germline, CDR1 is MNHEY and CDR2 SMNVEV (reference sequence). Trimming took 8 bases from V and 7 from J; bases not matched to a gene: 8. CDR3 in DNA: TGTGCCAGCGAAAAAAGGGACAGGGGTAATGAGCAGTTCTTC. It translates to CASEKRDRGNEQFF.

Concerning this clone: This is likely a read error, given that the CDR3 carries no conserved phenylalanine or tryptophan at its end. V usage is TRBV5-5 and J usage is TRBJ2-5, with no clear D. The V end lost 1 base, the J end lost 2 bases, and 15 bases lay between the germline ends. This CDR3 is built from 16 residues. The germline V gene encodes CDR1 SGHKS and CDR2 YYEKEE (reference sequence). The CDR3 protein is CASSLRLVVGQETQYL. CDR3 sequence (DNA): TGTGCCAGCAGCTTGCGATTGGTAGTGGGACAAGAGACCCAGTACCTC.

Worth noting for this clone: A single base separates this from a much larger clone, so it may be a read error. The chain uses TRBV5-5 and TRBJ2-4; D is uncertain. The CDR3 totals 12 residues. From germline, CDR1 is SGHKS and CDR2 YYEKEE (reference sequence). The CDR3 DNA follows: TGTGCCAGCAGCCACAGTGGTTACATTCATTACTTC. Its protein product is CASSHSGYIHYF. The full variable domain, in which reference TRBV5-5 and TRBJ2-4 provide the parts outside the CDR3, is DAGVTQSPTHLIKTRGQQVTLRCSPISGHKSVSWYQQVLGQGPQFIFQYYEKEERGRGNFPDRFSARQFPNYSSELNVNALLLGDSALYLCASSHSGYIHYFGAGTRLSVL.

This clone was counted many times. The rearrangement links TRBV5-1 to TRBJ2-5; weak D call: TRBD2 (6 bases). The CDR3 length is 13 residues. CDR1 SGHRS and CDR2 YFSETQ come from the germline V gene. V was shortened by 6 bases and J by 2 bases, with 11 bases between the two germline ends. DNA of the CDR3: TGCGCCAGCACCCATGGGGGGCAAGAGACCCAGTACTTC. Its translation: CASTHGGQETQYF. Full variable domain (outside the CDR3, taken from reference TRBV5-1 and TRBJ2-5): KAGVTQTPRYLIKTRGQQVTLSCSPISGHRSVSWYQQTPGQGLQFLFEYFSETQRNKGNFPGRFSGRQFSNSRSEMNVSTLELGDSALYLCASTHGGQETQYFGPGTRLLVL.

This clone was seen a few times. This could be a read error, since a much larger clone is one nucleotide away. This rearrangement joins TRBV11-2 to TRBJ2-3, with 8 bases aligning to TRBD1. With V trimmed by 5 bases and J by 4 bases, 5 bases remained unmatched. The CDR3 spans 14 residues. Germline V gene lookup returns CDR1 SGHAT and CDR2 FQNNGV. Here the CDR3 reads CASSPGQDSDTQYF. Here the CDR3 DNA reads TGTGCCAGCAGCCCGGGACAGGACTCAGATACGCAGTATTTT.

The chain is built from TRBV11-2 and TRBJ1-6, with D possibly matching TRBD1 (5 bases). The CDR3 spans 14 residues. Germline V CDR1 and CDR2: SGHAT, FQNNGV. Trimming pared 6 bases from V and 8 bases from J, leaving 14 bases between. The CDR3 nucleotides read TGTGCCAGCAGATCGCGGGACGGTCATTCACCCCTCCACTTT. Its translation: CASRSRDGHSPLHF. Drawing the rest from reference TRBV11-2 and TRBJ1-6, the complete variable domain is EAGVAQSPRYKIIEKRQSVAFWCNPISGHATLYWYQQILGQGPKLLIQFQNNGVVDDSQLPKDRFSAERLKGVDSTLKIQPAKLEDSAVYLCASRSRDGHSPLHFGNGTRLTVT.

This clone was seen more than once but under ten times. One base away lies a much larger clone, so this may be a sequencing read error. V is TRBV7-9 and J is TRBJ2-7; D is perhaps TRBD2 (6 bases). CDR1 is SEHNR and CDR2 is FQNEAQ in the germline V gene (reference sequence). This CDR3 contains 12 residues. This chain's CDR3 is CAISLGGNEQYF. The CDR3 DNA reads as TGTGCCATCAGCTTGGGGGGAAACGAGCAGTACTTC.

In regard to this clone: Its ends do not fully match the called genes, so a read error is possible. V gene TRBV4-2 combines with J gene TRBJ2-7; TRBD1 matches at 9 bases. There are 17 residues in the CDR3. Germline V gene sequence: CDR1 LGHNA, CDR2 YNFKEQ. The CDR3 spells CASTQGGSGQGYYEQYF. In DNA form, the CDR3 reads TGTGCCAGCACCCAAGGAGGCTCGGGACAGGGATACTACGAGCAGTACTTC.

This clone was found many times. The chain is built from TRBV16 and TRBJ1-2; 7 nucleotides line up with TRBD1. The CDR3 sequence is 14 residues long. Per the germline V gene, CDR1 is KGHSY and CDR2 is FQNENV. Trimming at V came to 2 bases and at J to 7 bases, leaving 7 bases not matched to a gene. The CDR3 DNA reads as TGTGCCAGCAGCCAAGACAGGGTCTTCGGTGGCTACACCTTC. Its protein is CASSQDRVFGGYTF.

This clone appeared many times. The V gene is TRBV4-3, the J gene TRBJ1-4; D is unclear. Germline CDR1 is LGHNA and CDR2 is YSLEER. Deletions cut 0 bases from V and 4 bases from J, with 9 bases between. The CDR3 is 15 residues long. CDR3 coding DNA: TGCGCCAGCAGCCAAGAGTCAGGAAATAATGAAAAACTGTTTTTT. Its protein product is CASSQESGNNEKLFF.

This clone was seen ten or more times. This rearrangement joins TRBV5-1 to TRBJ2-1; D unclear. This CDR3 has 12 amino acids. The V gene's germline CDR1 is SGHRS and CDR2 YFSETQ. V was trimmed by 1 base and J by 7 bases, leaving 6 bases between them. The CDR3 region is CASSLLENEQFF. CDR3 DNA sequence: TGCGCCAGCAGCTTGCTCGAGAATGAGCAGTTCTTC.

This clone was counted many times. J is TRBJ1-2 and V is TRBV27, with 9 positions matching TRBD1. Germline-derived CDR1 and CDR2 are MNHEY and SMNVEV (reference sequence). V dropped 5 bases and J dropped 5; count of bases not matched to a gene: 3. The CDR3 sequence is 13 residues long. CDR3 nucleotide sequence: TGTGCCAGCAGTGAGGGACAGGGTTATGGCTACACCTTC. Its translation is CASSEGQGYGYTF.

This clone has ten or more counts. V is TRBV24-1 and J is TRBJ1-5, with a weak D call TRBD1 (5 bases). Germline CDR1 and CDR2: KGHDR and SFDVKD. This CDR3 comprises 16 residues. The ends were cut back, 4 bases at V and 0 bases at J, with 12 bases in the middle. The CDR3 here is CATSERQLYSNQPQHF. The CDR3 nucleotides read TGTGCCACCAGTGAGCGACAGTTGTATAGCAATCAGCCCCAGCATTTT.

This clone was detected ten times or more. A read error may explain this, as a much larger clone is one base away. It is likely a read error, because the conserved phenylalanine at the end of the CDR3 is missing. This chain links TRBV19 with TRBJ1-2, with D possibly being TRBD1 (5 bases). The CDR3 sequence is 14 residues long. CDR1 and CDR2 (germline): LNHDA, SQIVND (reference sequence). Between the trimmed V and J ends, which lost 7 bases and 5 bases, there was a span of 17 bases. DNA of the CDR3: TGTGCCAGTAACCGACAGCCGGGTGGGTATGGCTACACCTCC. It is translated as CASNRQPGGYGYTS.

This clone was observed at least ten times. The chain couples TRBV3-1 to TRBJ2-7; the D gene is possibly TRBD2 (5 bases). The germline V gene has CDR1 LGHDT and CDR2 YNNKEL (reference sequence). The CDR3 loop spans 13 amino acids. The V gene lost 0 bases and the J gene lost 4 bases, with 7 bases spanning the gap. CDR3 region: CASSQDSGYEQYF. Here the CDR3 DNA reads TGTGCCAGCAGCCAAGATTCGGGGTACGAGCAGTACTTC.

This clone occurred many times. The rearrangement joins TRBV6-1 to TRBJ1-5; D remains ambiguous. V lost 7 bases to trimming and J lost 0 bases, with 10 bases between them. In germline, CDR1 is MNHNS, CDR2 SASEGT. CDR3 length equals 14 residues. CDR3 in amino acids: CASTGGGSNQPQHF. The CDR3, as DNA: TGTGCCAGCACCGGCGGAGGTAGCAATCAGCCCCAGCATTTT.

This clone was seen more than once but under ten times. One end of the junction fails to match germline, which may point to a read error. The gene calls are TRBV3-1 and TRBJ2-7; 9 bases are shared with TRBD1. Germline CDR1 and CDR2: LGHDT and YNNKEL (reference sequence). This CDR3 is 16 amino acids long. The CDR3 spells CASSQSNRGLGHEQYF. DNA of the CDR3: TGTGCCAGCAGCCAAAGTAACAGGGGGCTCGGCCACGAGCAGTACTTT.

The table lists this clone with a few counts. This chain links TRBV6-1 with TRBJ2-7, with 8 nucleotides matching TRBD2. Per the germline V gene, CDR1 is MNHNS and CDR2 is SASEGT. CDR3 length equals 14 residues. The V and J ends lost 2 bases and 6 bases, in that order; junction bases with no gene match: 6. In DNA form, the CDR3 reads TGTGCCAGCAGTGAAACCAGCGGGAGCCGCGAGCAGTACTTC. It encodes CASSETSGSREQYF.

The chain recombines TRBV14 with TRBJ2-4; no reliable D call. CDR1 is SGHDN, CDR2 FVKESK, per germline. V dropped 4 bases and J dropped 6 bases, with 16 bases sitting between them. This CDR3 has 15 residues. The CDR3 coding sequence is TGTGCCAGCAGCCGCAGCAGTGAAGCGCTAAACATTCAGTACTTC. It yields the protein CASSRSSEALNIQYF. Together with reference TRBV14 and TRBJ2-4, the CDR3 gives the full variable domain: EAGVTQFPSHSVIEKGQTVTLRCDPISGHDNLYWYRRVMGKEIKFLLHFVKESKQDESGMPNNRFLAERTGGTYSTLKVQPAELEDSGVYFCASSRSSEALNIQYFGAGTRLSVL.

As to this clone: Other DNA sequences in the same sample also yield this CDR3. The V and J genes are TRBV5-6 and TRBJ2-5, with unresolved D. The CDR3 consists of 13 residues. V lost 4 bases and J lost 5, with 12 bases in between. Per germline, CDR1 SGHDT and CDR2 YYEEEE. The DNA for the CDR3 is TGTGCCAGCAGCCTGACGGGTGGGGAGACCCAGTACTTC. Protein sequence: CASSLTGGETQYF.

This clone occurred many times. V usage is TRBV2 and J usage is TRBJ2-5; tentatively, D is TRBD1 or TRBD2 (6 bases each). The CDR3 extends over 13 amino acids. CDR1 SNHLY and CDR2 FYNNEI come from the germline V gene. The CDR3 DNA is TGTGCGTCCTCAGGGCTAGGGGGGGAGACCCAGTACTTC. This sequence encodes CASSGLGGETQYF. The full variable domain, rest sourced from reference TRBV2 and TRBJ2-5, is EPEVTQTPSHQVTQMGQEVILRCVPISNHLYFYWYRQILGQKVEFLVSFYNNEISEKSEIFDDQFSVERPDGSNFTLKIRSTKLEDSAMYFCASSGLGGETQYFGPGTRLLVL.

This clone was picked up many times. Relative to the germline gene, one junction end is altered; a read error may explain this. Additional DNA sequences in this sample encode the identical CDR3. Here the CDR3 DNA reads TGTGCTAGCAGCCGGGCCCCCGGTGACTCTGGAAACACCATATATTTT. The encoded protein is CASSRAPGDSGNTIYF. V usage is TRBV7-6 and J usage is TRBJ1-3; D call uncertain. Germline V gives CDR1 SGHVS, CDR2 FNYEAQ. The CDR3 totals 16 residues.

This clone was seen many times. The chain combines TRBV6-1 with TRBJ1-5; 7 nucleotides match TRBD1. The CDR3 is made up of 15 amino acids. CDR1 MNHNS and CDR2 SASEGT come from the germline V gene. The junction had 8 bases not matched to a gene; V was cut back by 6 bases and J by 3 bases. CDR3 DNA: TGTGCCAGCAGAGAGGGACAGAACTTCAATCAGCCCCAGCATTTT. Translating it yields CASREGQNFNQPQHF.

This clone was detected ten times or more. V usage is TRBV29-1 and J usage is TRBJ1-5; tentatively, D is TRBD1 (6 bases). Per germline, CDR1 SQVTM and CDR2 ANQGSEA. The V gene lost 7 bases and the J gene lost 7 bases, with 20 bases spanning the gap. This CDR3 is 14 amino acids long. The DNA of the CDR3 is TGCAGCGCCCGATGGGGGGGCGCCGGACAGCCCCAGCATTTT. Protein sequence: CSARWGGAGQPQHF.

This chain uses TRBV15 with TRBJ2-7; no firm D call. This CDR3 spans 12 amino acids. The V gene's germline CDR1 is LNHNV and CDR2 YYDKDF (reference sequence). V lost 8 bases and J lost 6, with 14 bases in between. This chain's CDR3 is CATREAQCEQYF. The CDR3 DNA sequence: TGTGCCACCCGAGAAGCCCAATGCGAGCAGTACTTC.